The 22 T cell receptor beta chains reported below all come from one sample, sequenced in a study of blood T cell repertoires in COVID-19. The method was immunoSEQ multiplex PCR; TCRdb's version includes in-frame clones alone and lacks a portion of them. The data show 200,000 to 300,000 clones, about 91% seen once. Sequenced sample: PBMCs or T cells enriched from blood (not recorded which). All receptors come from a woman in her thirties or forties with acute COVID-19.

The chain couples TRBV30 to TRBJ2-7; no reliable D call. The CDR3 has 13 amino acids. Germline CDR1 is GTSNPN and CDR2 is SVGIG (reference sequence). V was pared by 2 bases and J by 5 bases, with 13 bases between. CDR3 nucleotides: TGTGCCTGGAGTTTGAAAGGCGGAAACGAGCAGTACGTC. This translates into CAWSLKGGNEQYV.

This clone was detected a few times. This chain connects TRBV7-2 to TRBJ1-3; 7 nucleotides align to TRBD1. V trimming: 4 bases; J trimming: 2 bases; junction bases outside the gene matches: 5. The V gene's germline CDR1 is SGHTA and CDR2 FQGNSA. There are 15 residues in the CDR3. CDR3 sequence reads: CASSSFQGAGNTIYF. The CDR3 DNA follows: TGTGCCAGCAGCTCATTTCAGGGGGCTGGAAACACCATATATTTT. The full variable domain, its missing parts supplied by reference TRBV7-2 and TRBJ1-3, is GAGVSQSPSNKVTEKGKDVELRCDPISGHTALYWYRQSLGQGLEFLIYFQGNSAPDKSGLPSDRFSAERTGGSVSTLTIQRTQQEDSAVYLCASSSFQGAGNTIYFGEGSWLTVV.

The V and J genes are TRBV7-9 and TRBJ1-4; tentatively, D is TRBD1 (6 bases). Germline CDR1 and CDR2: SEHNR and FQNEAQ (reference sequence). This CDR3 region has 14 residues. Trimming removed 5 bases at V and 8 bases at J, with 15 bases between. CDR3 residues: CASSLRTESEKLFF. The DNA for the CDR3 is TGTGCCAGCAGCCTACGGACAGAATCGGAAAAACTGTTTTTT.

The chain combines TRBV6-5 with TRBJ1-5, with D possibly matching TRBD1 (6 bases). Germline V CDR1 and CDR2: MNHEY, SVGAGI. Trimming left V 8 bases short and J 2 bases short, with 13 bases between. The CDR3 loop spans 14 amino acids. This chain's CDR3 is CASGTHRGNQPQHF. The CDR3 coding sequence is TGTGCCAGCGGGACCCACAGGGGCAATCAGCCCCAGCATTTT.

The table lists this clone with a count of one. The rearrangement links TRBV4-1 to TRBJ1-2, with 9 nucleotides matching TRBD1. This CDR3 has 17 residues. Per germline, CDR1 MGHRA and CDR2 YSYEKL. The ends lost 3 bases at V and 4 bases at J; junction bases unmatched: 12. The CDR3 protein is CASSHPIRTGEVYGYTF. CDR3 coding DNA: TGCGCCAGCAGCCATCCAATCCGGACAGGGGAAGTCTATGGCTACACCTTC.

The chain carries TRBV19 and TRBJ1-2; maybe TRBD1 (5 bases). The germline V gene encodes CDR1 LNHDA and CDR2 SQIVND (reference sequence). This CDR3 is built from 15 residues. V dropped 3 bases and J dropped 4 bases, with 15 bases sitting between them. This CDR3 reads CASSMVRGSSYGYTF. CDR3 bases: TGTGCCAGTAGTATGGTGCGGGGGAGCAGCTATGGCTACACCTTC.

The rearrangement links TRBV3-1 (or the pseudogene TRBV3-2) to TRBJ1-2; D is unclear. The CDR3 consists of 13 residues. Trimming removed 6 bases at V and 6 bases at J, with 14 bases between. Germline V gene sequence: CDR1 LGHDT, CDR2 YNNKEL (reference sequence). The CDR3: CASSPDPDNGYTF. The CDR3 DNA is TGTGCCAGCAGTCCAGACCCCGACAATGGCTACACCTTC.

This clone was detected once. This sequence joins TRBV2 and TRBJ2-7, with 9 bases fitting TRBD1. CDR3 length: 12 residues. J lost 7 bases, V lost 4 bases, and 2 bases had no gene match. Germline V lookup: CDR1 SNHLY, CDR2 FYNNEI. CDR3 sequence reads: CASSVGQGEQYV. CDR3 nucleotides: TGTGCCAGCAGTGTAGGACAGGGGGAGCAGTACGTC.

This chain joins TRBV7-9 and TRBJ1-1; a weak D match, TRBD1 (5 bases). The germline V gene encodes CDR1 SEHNR and CDR2 FQNEAQ (reference sequence). The CDR3 has 14 amino acids. Trimming took 4 bases from V and 1 from J, leaving 10 bases between them. The CDR3 nucleotides are TGTGCCAGCAGCTCCGTCGGGGGGAACACTGAAGCTTTCTTT. Amino acids: CASSSVGGNTEAFF.

The chain carries TRBV10-1 and TRBJ1-2; D gene uncertain. The V end lost 0 bases, the J end lost 13 bases, and 15 bases lay between the germline ends. From germline, CDR1 is WNHNN and CDR2 SYGVQD (reference sequence). There are 13 residues in the CDR3. The CDR3 reads CASSESSGRDVTF. CDR3 DNA: TGCGCCAGCAGTGAGTCTAGCGGCCGAGATGTCACCTTC.

The chain carries TRBV5-6 and TRBJ1-2, with TRBD1 matching over 9 bases. The CDR3 contains 14 residues. Germline V CDR1 and CDR2: SGHDT, YYEEEE. V lost 5 bases and J lost 3; bases outside the gene matches: 5. CDR3 sequence: CASSRTGVDYGYTF. CDR3 nucleotides: TGTGCCAGCAGTCGGACAGGGGTGGACTATGGCTACACCTTC.

The DNA of the CDR3 is TGTGCCAGCAGCTCCAGGGTGGCCTACGAGCAGTACTTC. Its protein is CASSSRVAYEQYF. The rearrangement joins TRBV5-6 to TRBJ2-7; TRBD1 is a possible D gene (5 bases). This CDR3 region has 13 residues. Germline V lookup: CDR1 SGHDT, CDR2 YYEEEE. The V end was cut by 3 bases, the J end by 2 bases, with 9 bases between.

To note about this clone: The identical CDR3 is also encoded by other nucleotide sequences in the sample. The chain uses TRBV12-3 or TRBV12-4 and TRBJ1-2; TRBD1 aligns across 9 bases. V shed 5 bases, J shed 5 bases, and the junction held 3 bases outside the gene matches. The length of the CDR3 is 13 residues. In nucleotides, the CDR3 is TGTGCCAGCAGTCCGGGACAGGGTTATGGCTACACCTTC. Translating it yields CASSPGQGYGYTF.

The chain joins TRBV7-9 to TRBJ2-2, with D possibly matching TRBD2 (5 bases). This CDR3 is built from 18 residues. CDR1 is SEHNR, CDR2 FQNEAQ, per germline (reference sequence). V lost 3 bases, J lost 1 base, and 18 bases lay in between. CDR3 in DNA: TGTGCCAGCAGCTTGAAGTGGATAGCGAGAAGGAACACCGGGGAGCTGTTTTTT. This encodes CASSLKWIARRNTGELFF.

J is TRBJ2-1 and V is TRBV30, with D perhaps TRBD2 (5 bases). The CDR3 loop spans 13 amino acids. Looked up from germline, CDR1 is GTSNPN and CDR2 is SVGIG (reference sequence). V was trimmed by 4 bases and J by 4 bases, leaving 11 bases between them. The CDR3 nucleotides are TGTGCCTGGACACCGGGGAATTACAATGAGCAGTTCTTC. Translated, it gives CAWTPGNYNEQFF.

The rearrangement joins TRBV6-5 to TRBJ2-1; 7 nucleotides match TRBD2. This CDR3 has 15 residues. V gave up 6 bases and J gave up 0 bases; unmatched junction bases: 5. Germline-derived CDR1 and CDR2 are MNHEY and SVGAGI. This CDR3 is CASSPAGSSYNEQFF. The CDR3 DNA is TGTGCCAGCAGCCCAGCGGGGAGCTCCTACAATGAGCAGTTCTTC.

This clone was recorded only once. The rearrangement links TRBV7-2 to TRBJ1-1, with TRBD1 as a possible D gene (5 bases). This CDR3 comprises 15 residues. Trimming shortened V by 4 bases and J by 5 bases, and 17 bases separated the two germline ends. Germline loops: CDR1 SGHTA, CDR2 FQGNSA. DNA of the CDR3: TGTGCCAGCAGCTCCGAAGCTGGGGGGAATACTGAAGCTTTCTTT. This codes for CASSSEAGGNTEAFF.

This chain links TRBV19 with TRBJ2-2; TRBD2 agrees at 9 bases. This CDR3 spans 16 amino acids. V shed 7 bases, J shed 4 bases, and the junction held 10 bases outside the gene matches. Germline V gene data show CDR1 as LNHDA and CDR2 as SQIVND (reference sequence). CDR3 coding DNA: TGTGCCAGTATTGCCCGGACTAGCGCGGGCACCGGGGAGCTGTTTTTT. Amino acids: CASIARTSAGTGELFF.

V and J are TRBV11-2 and TRBJ1-2; D gene unclear. This CDR3 is 11 amino acids long. Deletions cut 0 bases from V and 8 bases from J, with 4 bases between. The germline gives CDR1 SGHAT, CDR2 FQNNGV. CDR3 nucleotides: TGTGCCAGCAGCTTAGATGTAGGCTACACCTTC. It yields the protein CASSLDVGYTF.

The genes are TRBV13 and TRBJ2-1, with 14 bases matching TRBD2. The CDR3 runs 18 residues. V lost 5 bases to trimming and J lost 1 base; unmatched junction nucleotides: 7. Per the germline V gene, CDR1 is PRHDT and CDR2 is FYEKMQ (reference sequence). DNA of the CDR3: TGTGCCAGCAGCCCGAGGAGACTAGCGGGAGGGTCCTACAATGAGCAGTTCTTC. It encodes CASSPRRLAGGSYNEQFF.

Remarks on this clone: Other DNA sequences in the same sample also yield this CDR3. This chain links TRBV9 with TRBJ1-1; D gene ambiguous. Trimming stripped 2 bases from V and 1 base from J, with 6 bases between. The CDR3 spans 13 residues. Germline V lookup: CDR1 SGDLS, CDR2 YYNGEE. In DNA form, the CDR3 reads TGTGCCAGCAGCGTGACGGGGAACACTGAAGCTTTCTTT. It translates to CASSVTGNTEAFF.

The chain joins TRBV7-8 to TRBJ1-6; 7 bases map to TRBD1. CDR3 length equals 14 residues. Germline lookup yields CDR1 SGHVS and CDR2 FQNEAQ. J lost 10 bases, V lost 1 base, and 4 bases had no gene match. Written as DNA, the CDR3 is TGTGCCAGCAGCTTAGGCAGGGGGAAATCACCCCTCCACTTT. Its protein product is CASSLGRGKSPLHF. The variable domain in full, completed from reference TRBV7-8 and TRBJ1-6, reads GAGVSQSPRYKVAKRGQDVALRCDPISGHVSLFWYQQALGQGPEFLTYFQNEAQLDKSGLPSDRFFAERPEGSVSTLKIQRTQQEDSAVYLCASSLGRGKSPLHFGNGTRLTVT.